This T cell receptor beta chain was sequenced during a study of blood T cell repertoires in COVID-19. Study at large: Material from acute and convalescent COVID-19 was sourced from the United States, Italy and Spain.

CDR1 and CDR2 (germline): ENHRY, SYGVKD. V lost 2 bases, J lost 7 bases, and 7 bases lay in between. The CDR3 is 12 amino acids. Method: immunoSEQ multiplex PCR; TCRdb's copy keeps in-frame clones and lacks some. The repertoire has around 80,000 clones, over 75% of them found once; the top ten carry over 9.5%. This clone appeared a single time. The chain employs TRBV10-3 and TRBJ2-3, with D perhaps TRBD1 (6 bases). The clonotype was recovered from an elderly man with acute or convalescent COVID-19. Sequencing was carried out using peripheral blood. The CDR3: CAISERGNTQYF. The CDR3 DNA reads TGTGCCATCAGTGAGAGGGGGAATACGCAGTATTTT.